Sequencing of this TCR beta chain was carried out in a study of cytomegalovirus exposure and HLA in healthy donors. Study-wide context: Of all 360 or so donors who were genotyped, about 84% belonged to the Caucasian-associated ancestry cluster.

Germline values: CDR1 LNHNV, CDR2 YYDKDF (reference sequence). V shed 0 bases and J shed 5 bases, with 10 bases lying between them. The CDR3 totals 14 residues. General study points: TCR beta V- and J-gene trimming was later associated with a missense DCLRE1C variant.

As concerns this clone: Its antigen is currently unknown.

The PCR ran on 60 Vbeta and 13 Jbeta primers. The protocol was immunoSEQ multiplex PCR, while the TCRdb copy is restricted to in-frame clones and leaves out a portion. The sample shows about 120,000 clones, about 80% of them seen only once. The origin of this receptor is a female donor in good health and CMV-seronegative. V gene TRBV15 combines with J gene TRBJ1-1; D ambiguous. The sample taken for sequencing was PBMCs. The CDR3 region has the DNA TGTGCCACCAGCAGAGATCAGAGAGGGACTGAAGCTTTCTTT. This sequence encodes CATSRDQRGTEAFF.